These 9 T cell receptor beta chains came from one sample sequenced in a study of early T cells in non-severe SARS-CoV-2 infection. TCRdb re-called the 5' RACE reads through MiXCR, storing one row per CDR3 protein. The sample shows over 70,000 distinct CDR3 sequences, 13% to 15% of them seen only once. The sequences come from whole blood, collected at baseline. Every receptor here comes from an adult who was a healthcare worker with PCR-confirmed SARS-CoV-2 infection or an uninfected control (not recorded which).

This sequence joins TRBV5-1 and TRBJ2-3; 11 nucleotides agree with TRBD2. Germline V gene sequence: CDR1 SGHRS, CDR2 YFSETQ. With 4 bases clipped from V and 2 bases from J, the junction kept 3 bases outside the gene matches. The CDR3 sequence is 15 residues long. CDR3 region: CASSVAGGTTDTQYF. CDR3 DNA: TGCGCCAGCAGCGTAGCGGGGGGGACCACAGATACGCAGTATTTT.

This clonotype has a handful of counts. The V call is TRBV27, the J call TRBJ2-1, with D uncertain. Germline V gives CDR1 MNHEY, CDR2 SMNVEV (reference sequence). This CDR3 contains 18 residues. Trimming removed 6 bases from V and 0 bases from J, with 21 bases in between. This CDR3 reads CASSSTDFLPSSYNEQFF. CDR3 DNA sequence: TGTGCCAGCAGCTCGACGGATTTTCTTCCCAGCTCCTACAATGAGCAGTTCTTC.

The V gene is TRBV11-2, the J gene TRBJ2-1, with 12 bases lining up with TRBD2. Germline values: CDR1 SGHAT, CDR2 FQNNGV. Trimming took 1 base from V and 8 from J; bases not matched to a gene: 6. CDR3 length: 16 amino acids. CDR3 loop: CASSLATSGRLYEQFF. DNA of the CDR3: TGTGCCAGCAGCTTAGCAACTAGCGGGAGGTTGTATGAGCAGTTCTTC.

This sequence joins TRBV7-8 and TRBJ1-3; D is undetermined. CDR1 and CDR2 from the germline V gene are SGHVS and FQNEAQ. The CDR3 spans 14 residues. Deletions cut 4 bases from V and 7 bases from J, with 14 bases between. CDR3 in DNA: TGTGCCAGCAGCTCGCCGGGCCCTTTCAACACCATATATTTT. Amino acids: CASSSPGPFNTIYF.

The V and J genes are TRBV6-6 and TRBJ2-1; 9 bases match TRBD2. V shed 0 bases, J shed 4 bases, and the junction held 7 bases outside the gene matches. CDR3 length: 17 residues. Germline lookup yields CDR1 MNHNY and CDR2 SVGAGI (reference sequence). The DNA of the CDR3 is TGTGCCAGCAGTTACTCAGGCCTAGCGGGGATATACAATGAGCAGTTCTTC. Amino acids: CASSYSGLAGIYNEQFF.

In its sample, this clonotype was seen a few times. The gene calls are TRBV3-1 and TRBJ1-2, with D possibly matching TRBD1 (6 bases). CDR1 LGHDT and CDR2 YNNKEL come from the germline V gene (reference sequence). This CDR3 spans 15 amino acids. V gave up 4 bases and J gave up 2 bases, with 14 bases separating them. Here the CDR3 reads CASSRYRVGNYGYTF. CDR3 nucleotides: TGTGCCAGCAGCCGCTACAGGGTTGGGAACTATGGCTACACCTTC.

The chain employs TRBV18 and TRBJ1-1, with D unclear. Germline lookup yields CDR1 KGHSH and CDR2 LQKENI. CDR3 size: 13 residues. Trimming took 3 bases from V and 3 from J, leaving 8 bases between them. This CDR3 reads CASSPVMDTEAFF. In DNA, the CDR3 is TGTGCCAGCTCACCCGTTATGGACACTGAAGCTTTCTTT.

The J gene is TRBJ2-1, the V gene TRBV12-3 or TRBV12-4; 8 bases line up with TRBD1. Trimming took 5 bases from V and 10 from J; bases not matched to a gene: 10. The CDR3 totals 14 residues. The CDR3 loop reads CASSTLSTGDEQFF. In nucleotides, the CDR3 is TGTGCCAGCAGTACCTTATCGACAGGGGACGAGCAGTTCTTC.

This clonotype appeared a few times. The chain has TRBV5-6 and TRBJ1-2; a possible D gene is TRBD1 (5 bases). Trimming removed 4 bases at V and 3 bases at J, with 16 bases between. The CDR3 sequence is 15 residues long. Germline CDR1 reads SGHDT; CDR2 reads YYEEEE. CDR3 in DNA: TGTGCCAGCAGCCCAGGGACCGCCAAACACTATGGCTACACCTTC. It specifies CASSPGTAKHYGYTF.